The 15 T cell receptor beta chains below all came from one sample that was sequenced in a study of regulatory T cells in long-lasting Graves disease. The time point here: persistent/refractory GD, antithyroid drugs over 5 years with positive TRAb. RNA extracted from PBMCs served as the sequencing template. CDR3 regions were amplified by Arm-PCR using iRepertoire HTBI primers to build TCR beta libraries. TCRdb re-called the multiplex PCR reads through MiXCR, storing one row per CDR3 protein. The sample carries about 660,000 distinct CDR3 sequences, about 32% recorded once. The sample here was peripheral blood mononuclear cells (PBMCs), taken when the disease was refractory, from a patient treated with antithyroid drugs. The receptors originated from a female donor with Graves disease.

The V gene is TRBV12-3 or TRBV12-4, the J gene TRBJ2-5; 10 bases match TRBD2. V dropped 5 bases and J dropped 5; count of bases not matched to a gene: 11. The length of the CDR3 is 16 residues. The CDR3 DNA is TGTGCCAGCAGTGTTAGCGGGAGGCGGGTTGGGGAGACCCAGTACTTC. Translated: CASSVSGRRVGETQYF.

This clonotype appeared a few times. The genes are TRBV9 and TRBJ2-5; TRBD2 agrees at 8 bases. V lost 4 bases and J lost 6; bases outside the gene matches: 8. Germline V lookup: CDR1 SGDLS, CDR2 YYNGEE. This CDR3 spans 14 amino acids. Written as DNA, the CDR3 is TGTGCCAGCAGCCCAGCGGGAGAGGTAAAGACCCAGTACTTC. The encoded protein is CASSPAGEVKTQYF.

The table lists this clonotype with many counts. The CDR3 loop reads CASSLRGTNTGELFF. CDR3 DNA: TGTGCCAGCAGTTTAAGGGGTACGAACACCGGGGAGCTGTTTTTT. This chain connects TRBV11-2 to TRBJ2-2, with D perhaps matching TRBD1 (5 bases). CDR3 length equals 15 residues. V gave up 6 bases and J gave up 0 bases, with 11 bases separating them. Germline V gene data show CDR1 as SGHAT and CDR2 as FQNNGV.

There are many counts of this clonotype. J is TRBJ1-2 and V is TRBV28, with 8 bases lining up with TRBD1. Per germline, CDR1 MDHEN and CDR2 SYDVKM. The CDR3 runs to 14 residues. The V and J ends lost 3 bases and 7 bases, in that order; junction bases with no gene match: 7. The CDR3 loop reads CASSFSGGIRGYTF. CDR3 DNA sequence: TGTGCCAGCAGTTTCTCAGGGGGCATCCGTGGCTACACCTTC.

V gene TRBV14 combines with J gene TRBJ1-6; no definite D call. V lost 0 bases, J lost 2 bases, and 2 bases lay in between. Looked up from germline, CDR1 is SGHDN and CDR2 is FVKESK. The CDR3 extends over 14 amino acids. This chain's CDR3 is CASSQEPYNSPLHF. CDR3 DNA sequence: TGTGCCAGCAGCCAAGAGCCCTATAATTCACCCCTCCACTTT.

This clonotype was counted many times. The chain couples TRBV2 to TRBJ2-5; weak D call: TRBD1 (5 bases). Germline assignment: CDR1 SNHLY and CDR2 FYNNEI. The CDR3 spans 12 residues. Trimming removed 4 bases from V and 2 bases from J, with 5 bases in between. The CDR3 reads CASSGQQETQYF. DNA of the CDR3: TGTGCCAGCAGTGGACAGCAAGAGACCCAGTACTTC.

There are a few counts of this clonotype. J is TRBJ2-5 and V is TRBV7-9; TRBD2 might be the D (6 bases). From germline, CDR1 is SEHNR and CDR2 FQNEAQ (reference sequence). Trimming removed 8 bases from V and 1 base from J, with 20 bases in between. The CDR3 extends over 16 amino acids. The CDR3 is CASGGGGGPSQETQYF. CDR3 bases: TGTGCCAGCGGGGGAGGCGGCGGACCGAGCCAAGAGACCCAGTACTTC.

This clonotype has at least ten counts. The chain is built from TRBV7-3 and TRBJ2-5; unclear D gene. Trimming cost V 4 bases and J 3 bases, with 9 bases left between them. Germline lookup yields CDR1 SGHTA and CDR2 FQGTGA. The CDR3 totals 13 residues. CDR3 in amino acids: CASSSRTKETQYF. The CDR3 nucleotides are TGTGCCAGCAGCTCCCGGACGAAAGAGACCCAGTACTTC.

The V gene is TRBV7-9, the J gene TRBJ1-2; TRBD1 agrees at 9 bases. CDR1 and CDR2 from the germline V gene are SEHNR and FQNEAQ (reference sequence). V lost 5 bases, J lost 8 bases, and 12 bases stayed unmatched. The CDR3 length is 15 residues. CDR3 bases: TGTGCCAGCAGCACGGGACAGGGAAAGAGTTTGGGCTACACCTTC. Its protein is CASSTGQGKSLGYTF.

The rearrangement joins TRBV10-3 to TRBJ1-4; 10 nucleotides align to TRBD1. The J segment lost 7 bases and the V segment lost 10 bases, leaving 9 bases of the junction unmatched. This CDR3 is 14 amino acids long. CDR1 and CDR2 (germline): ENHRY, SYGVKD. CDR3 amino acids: CASRTGGDGEKLFF. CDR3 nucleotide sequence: TGTGCCAGCAGGACAGGGGGAGACGGTGAAAAACTGTTTTTT.

CDR3 in DNA: TGTGCCTGGAGTCGGGTGGATCAGCCCCAGCATTTT. Its protein product is CAWSRVDQPQHF. The chain joins TRBV30 to TRBJ1-5; D call uncertain. The CDR3 covers 12 residues. Germline assignment: CDR1 GTSNPN and CDR2 SVGIG (reference sequence). The germline V and J ends were trimmed by 2 bases and 5 bases, with 7 bases remaining between them.

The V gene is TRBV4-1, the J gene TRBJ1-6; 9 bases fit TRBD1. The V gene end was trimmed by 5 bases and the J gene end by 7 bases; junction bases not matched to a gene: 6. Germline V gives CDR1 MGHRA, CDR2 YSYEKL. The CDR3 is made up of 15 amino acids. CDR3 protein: CASSYRGLWNSPLHF. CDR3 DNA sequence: TGCGCCAGCAGCTACAGGGGGCTCTGGAATTCACCCCTCCACTTT.

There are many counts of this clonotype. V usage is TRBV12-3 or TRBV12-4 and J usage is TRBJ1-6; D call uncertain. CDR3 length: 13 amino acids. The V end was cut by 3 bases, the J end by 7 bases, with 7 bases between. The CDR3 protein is CASSLSSNSPLHF. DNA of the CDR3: TGTGCCAGCAGTTTGTCCAGCAATTCACCCCTCCACTTT.

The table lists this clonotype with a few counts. The CDR3: CATSDPGLLGQETQYF. CDR3 coding DNA: TGTGCCACCAGTGATCCGGGACTCCTTGGGCAAGAGACCCAGTACTTC. The chain employs TRBV24-1 and TRBJ2-5; D is possibly TRBD2 (6 bases). Trimming removed 3 bases at V and 2 bases at J, with 15 bases between. The CDR3 has 16 amino acids. The germline V gene encodes CDR1 KGHDR and CDR2 SFDVKD.

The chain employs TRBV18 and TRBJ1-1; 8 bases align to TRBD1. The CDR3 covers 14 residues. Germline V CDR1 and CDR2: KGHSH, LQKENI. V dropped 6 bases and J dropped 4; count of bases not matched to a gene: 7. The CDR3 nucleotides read TGTGCCAGCTCTCACGACAGGGGAGGCACTGAAGCTTTCTTT. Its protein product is CASSHDRGGTEAFF.